This TCR beta chain was identified during a study of metastatic and nonmetastatic thyroid tumors. This clone was seen ten or more times. TCRdb reanalyzed the PCR reads via MiXCR. The sample holds fewer than 15,000 clones, 25% to 30% seen once. Between the trimmed V and J ends, which lost 6 bases and 5 bases, there was a span of 14 bases. This CDR3 has 13 amino acids. Germline lookup yields CDR1 SNHLY and CDR2 FYNNEI. Thyroid surgery was preceded by no treatment in any patient. This sequence joins TRBV2 and TRBJ2-7; D possibly corresponds to TRBD1 (6 bases). The origin of this receptor is a male donor with papillary thyroid cancer or a benign thyroid nodule (not recorded which). Some clones in this sample may be carry-over from other donors' samples. Source material: tumor tissue. CDR3 bases: TGTGCCAGCAGAGCGAGACAGGTCAACGAGCAGTACTTC. Translating it yields CASRARQVNEQYF.